This T cell receptor (beta chain) was captured by sequencing in a study of PD-L1 blockade in urothelial cancer. Study as a whole: Men with urothelial cancer arising in the bladder made up about nine tenths of the roughly 29 patients. Patients had received 0 to 3 prior chemotherapy regimens. Study results and caveats: Sub-median blood TCR clonality before treatment predicted longer survival. The study found that durable-benefit patients expanded tumor-associated blood clones more at 3 weeks.

The table came from immunoSEQ multiplex PCR; TCRdb's copy has only in-frame clones and leaves some out. The sample contains tens of thousands of clones, 90% of which appear only once. Time point here: pretreatment peripheral blood. The trim removed 6 bases at V and 2 bases at J, leaving 4 bases unmatched. CDR1 SNHLY and CDR2 FYNNEI come from the germline V gene. This CDR3 has 14 amino acids. A word on this clone: Its antigen is currently unknown.

Specimen: PBMCs, collected around atezolizumab (anti-PD-L1) treatment. The clonotype comes from a man aged 55-75 years with urothelial cancer. The chain uses TRBV2 and TRBJ1-1; 9 nucleotides align to TRBD1. The DNA of the CDR3 is TGTGCCAGCAGCGGGGGACAGGGCAACACTGAAGCTTTCTTT. Encoded protein: CASSGGQGNTEAFF.